The 14 T cell receptor beta chains given below trace back to one sample, sequenced in a study of cytomegalovirus exposure and HLA in healthy donors (dated by TCRdb to about 2017). The receptor library was made with the immunoSEQ multiplex PCR assay. This immuneACCESS table, as held by TCRdb, lists in-frame sequences with V and J called but not all clones. Of the missing ones, under half trace to an unresolved V gene in checked studies; the others have no known cause. Recorded for this sample are roughly 330,000 clones; roughly 87% of them occurred a single time. The ten biggest clones cover roughly 1.2% of the sample. Sequencing was performed on PBMCs. These receptors were taken from a woman aged 25 to 39 in good health and CMV-seropositive.

This clone showed up just once. The chain combines TRBV19 with TRBJ2-7, with D possibly being TRBD1 or TRBD2 (5 bases each). Between the trimmed V and J ends, which lost 6 bases and 3 bases, there was a span of 12 bases. The germline V gene encodes CDR1 LNHDA and CDR2 SQIVND (reference sequence). The CDR3 extends over 13 amino acids. The CDR3 here is CASSPGRFYEQYF. For the CDR3, the DNA is TGTGCCAGTAGCCCGGGGCGGTTCTACGAGCAGTACTTC.

This chain joins TRBV30 and TRBJ2-2; TRBD1 matches at 8 bases. CDR1 is GTSNPN, CDR2 SVGIG, per germline (reference sequence). There are 15 residues in the CDR3. With V trimmed by 0 bases and J by 5 bases, 5 bases remained unmatched. Written as DNA, the CDR3 is TGTGCCTGGAGTGTCGACAGGGGTTGGACCGGGGAGCTGTTTTTT. Protein: CAWSVDRGWTGELFF.

This chain uses TRBV2 with TRBJ1-4; 7 nucleotides align to TRBD1. Germline loops: CDR1 SNHLY, CDR2 FYNNEI. The J segment lost 5 bases and the V segment lost 3 bases, leaving 3 bases of the junction unmatched. This CDR3 has 14 residues. The CDR3 DNA reads TGTGCCAGCAGTGAGGACAGGTCGAATGAAAAACTGTTTTTT. Translated: CASSEDRSNEKLFF.

The chain combines TRBV7-9 with TRBJ2-2; 9 bases agree with TRBD2. Trimming at V came to 5 bases and at J to 6 bases, leaving 7 bases not matched to a gene. This CDR3 region has 15 residues. Looked up from germline, CDR1 is SEHNR and CDR2 is FQNEAQ (reference sequence). The CDR3 DNA follows: TGTGCCAGCAGCCTTAGCGGGAGCATCCCCGGGGAGCTGTTTTTT. As protein: CASSLSGSIPGELFF.

V usage is TRBV7-6 and J usage is TRBJ2-5; TRBD1 aligns across 9 bases. V lost 1 base to trimming and J lost 4 bases; unmatched junction nucleotides: 4. CDR1 SGHVS and CDR2 FNYEAQ come from the germline V gene. CDR3 length: 15 residues. CDR3 DNA: TGTGCCAGCAGCTTAGATACAGGGGGCGCAGAGACCCAGTACTTC. Amino acids: CASSLDTGGAETQYF.

This clone appeared once. The chain has TRBV7-9 and TRBJ2-7; no firm D call. CDR1 is SEHNR, CDR2 FQNEAQ, per germline (reference sequence). CDR3 length: 14 amino acids. V was cut by 2 bases and J by 1 base, with 9 bases left in between. DNA of the CDR3: TGTGCCAGCAGCTTATCTTCGCCTTCCTACGAGCAGTACTTC. Translated, it gives CASSLSSPSYEQYF.

The V call is TRBV5-6, the J call TRBJ2-4; 9 positions match TRBD1. Per germline, CDR1 SGHDT and CDR2 YYEEEE. The CDR3 runs to 16 residues. Trimming took 4 bases from V and 7 from J; bases not matched to a gene: 12. The CDR3 sequence is CASSKQGARVRNIQYF. For the CDR3, the DNA is TGTGCCAGCAGCAAACAGGGGGCGCGGGTTCGTAACATTCAGTACTTC. Supplemented by reference TRBV5-6 and TRBJ2-4, the full variable domain reads DAGVTQSPTHLIKTRGQQVTLRCSPKSGHDTVSWYQQALGQGPQFIFQYYEEEERQRGNFPDRFSGHQFPNYSSELNVNALLLGDSALYLCASSKQGARVRNIQYFGAGTRLSVL.

The chain joins TRBV7-2 to TRBJ1-5, with D hard to call. The V gene lost 1 base and the J gene lost 7 bases, with 11 bases spanning the gap. Germline lookup yields CDR1 SGHTA and CDR2 FQGNSA. There are 14 residues in the CDR3. The CDR3 spells CASSLGSGSQPQHF. CDR3 sequence (DNA): TGTGCCAGCAGCTTAGGATCGGGGAGCCAGCCCCAGCATTTT.

This clone was recorded a few times. This chain links TRBV19 with TRBJ2-1; 8 nucleotides agree with TRBD1. The V and J ends lost 1 base and 7 bases, in that order; junction bases with no gene match: 9. Germline-derived CDR1 and CDR2 are LNHDA and SQIVND (reference sequence). The length of the CDR3 is 16 residues. The CDR3 reads CASSIVLRGRRNEQFF. CDR3 in DNA: TGTGCCAGTAGTATAGTTCTCAGGGGGCGACGGAATGAGCAGTTCTTC.

J is TRBJ1-6 and V is TRBV2, with 9 bases identical to TRBD1. This CDR3 is 17 amino acids long. The V segment lost 3 bases and the J segment 9 bases; nucleotides outside the gene matches: 12. The germline V gene encodes CDR1 SNHLY and CDR2 FYNNEI. The CDR3 DNA follows: TGTGCCAGCAGTGATCAGCCGGACAGGGGCTTCGTTTCACCCCTCCACTTT. Translated: CASSDQPDRGFVSPLHF.

V gene TRBV10-3 combines with J gene TRBJ2-5, with 7 nucleotides matching TRBD2. Germline CDR1 reads ENHRY; CDR2 reads SYGVKD. CDR3 length: 13 amino acids. V was pared by 6 bases and J by 1 base, with 2 bases of the junction left unmatched. The DNA for the CDR3 is TGTGCCATCAGGAGCGGGGCCCAAGAGACCCAGTACTTC. As protein: CAIRSGAQETQYF.

The chain has TRBV7-6 and TRBJ2-7; TRBD2 agrees at 11 bases. The germline CDR1 and CDR2 sequences are SGHVS and FNYEAQ. J lost 1 base, V lost 7 bases, and 6 bases had no gene match. This CDR3 region has 15 residues. The CDR3 loop reads CASTPTSGTSYEQYF. The CDR3 nucleotides are TGTGCCAGCACTCCGACTAGCGGGACTTCCTACGAGCAGTACTTC.

The DNA of the CDR3 is TGTGCCAGCAGTGAGGTTGGGGGATTGGGCAATGAGCAGTTCTTC. This codes for CASSEVGGLGNEQFF. This chain connects TRBV25-1 to TRBJ2-1; the D call may be TRBD1 or TRBD2 (5 bases each). V lost 3 bases and J 6 bases, leaving 15 bases between the germline ends. Germline V gene lookup returns CDR1 MGHDK and CDR2 SYGVNS. The CDR3 is made up of 15 amino acids.

The V and J genes are TRBV4-1 and TRBJ2-1; TRBD1 matches at 9 bases. V lost 5 bases to trimming and J lost 5 bases; unmatched junction nucleotides: 10. The CDR3 covers 16 residues. Germline V gives CDR1 MGHRA, CDR2 YSYEKL. This CDR3 reads CASSEVRDRVNNEQFF. In DNA form, the CDR3 reads TGCGCCAGCAGCGAAGTTAGGGACAGGGTGAACAATGAGCAGTTCTTC.